These 15 T cell receptor beta chains came from one sample sequenced in a study of T cell changes during pregnancy in multiple sclerosis. The protocol was immunoSEQ multiplex PCR, while the TCRdb copy is restricted to in-frame clones and leaves out a portion. The sample consists of about 40,000 clones, roughly 90% of them appearing once. Sequencing was performed on CD8+ T cells from peripheral blood mononuclear cells, taken in the third trimester of pregnancy. These receptors came from a female donor with multiple sclerosis, enrolled in a pregnancy study.

The CDR3 sequence: CASSYTPGAGDNEQFF. The CDR3 region has the DNA TGTGCCAGCAGTTACACCCCAGGGGCGGGAGACAATGAGCAGTTCTTC. The J gene is TRBJ2-1, the V gene TRBV6-5; D is possibly TRBD2 (7 bases). The CDR3 runs to 16 residues. V was pared by 2 bases and J by 5 bases, with 16 bases between. Germline CDR1 MNHEY, CDR2 SVGAGI.

The CDR3 is CASSVAGMSGQATEAFF. The CDR3 DNA sequence: TGTGCCAGCAGCGTAGCAGGTATGTCGGGACAGGCCACTGAAGCTTTCTTT. The rearrangement uses TRBV9 and TRBJ1-1, with TRBD1 identical over 8 bases. Germline V gene lookup returns CDR1 SGDLS and CDR2 YYNGEE. V shed 0 bases and J 4 bases; nucleotides not matched to a gene: 11. The CDR3 has 17 residues. Full variable domain (remainder filled in from reference TRBV9 and TRBJ1-1): DSGVTQTPKHLITATGQRVTLRCSPRSGDLSVYWYQQSLDQGLQFLIQYYNGEERAKGNILERFSAQQFPDLHSELNLSSLELGDSALYFCASSVAGMSGQATEAFFGQGTRLTVV.

This rearrangement joins TRBV4-3 to TRBJ2-1; 7 bases match TRBD2. Trimming at V came to 0 bases and at J to 7 bases, leaving 15 bases not matched to a gene. The CDR3 extends over 18 amino acids. Looked up from germline, CDR1 is LGHNA and CDR2 is YSLEER. CDR3 region: CASSQDGAGEAPWNEQFF. The CDR3, as DNA: TGCGCCAGCAGCCAAGATGGGGCGGGAGAGGCTCCTTGGAATGAGCAGTTCTTC.

The V gene is TRBV7-6, the J gene TRBJ2-1; a weak D match, TRBD2 (6 bases). This CDR3 is 13 amino acids long. Germline assignment: CDR1 SGHVS and CDR2 FNYEAQ. V shed 5 bases and J shed 8 bases, with 13 bases lying between them. CDR3 bases: TGTGCCAGCAGCCTGTACTCGGGAGATGAGCAGTTCTTC. Protein: CASSLYSGDEQFF.

The gene calls are TRBV6-5 and TRBJ2-1; 7 nucleotides align to TRBD1. CDR1 is MNHEY and CDR2 is SVGAGI in the germline V gene. The CDR3 is made up of 15 amino acids. The trim removed 5 bases at V and 2 bases at J, leaving 6 bases unmatched. CDR3 coding DNA: TGTGCCAGCAGTCAAACCGGGACAGCCTACAATGAGCAGTTCTTC. Amino acid sequence: CASSQTGTAYNEQFF.

This chain links TRBV19 with TRBJ2-7; TRBD1 might be the D (6 bases). This CDR3 contains 14 residues. V gave up 5 bases and J gave up 0 bases, with 11 bases separating them. Germline CDR1 and CDR2: LNHDA and SQIVND (reference sequence). The chain's CDR3 is CASSWGHSSYEQYF. In DNA, the CDR3 is TGTGCCAGTAGTTGGGGGCATAGCTCCTACGAGCAGTACTTC.

The chain has TRBV7-9 and TRBJ2-7, with 10 nucleotides matching TRBD1. The ends lost 5 bases at V and 2 bases at J; junction bases unmatched: 9. The germline gives CDR1 SEHNR, CDR2 FQNEAQ (reference sequence). The CDR3 covers 16 residues. The CDR3 DNA is TGTGCCAGCAGCCCTCGGGGGGGACAGGGGACCTACGAGCAGTACTTC. It codes for CASSPRGGQGTYEQYF.

The chain carries TRBV4-1 and TRBJ2-7; TRBD2 aligns across 9 bases. From germline, CDR1 is MGHRA and CDR2 YSYEKL. J was trimmed by 3 bases and V by 0 bases; bases with no gene match: 3. The CDR3 consists of 15 residues. The DNA for the CDR3 is TGCGCCAGCAGCCAAGACGGGACTAGCAGCTACGAGCAGTACTTC. Protein sequence: CASSQDGTSSYEQYF.

The chain combines TRBV18 with TRBJ1-1; 10 bases agree with TRBD1. Trimming cost V 4 bases and J 6 bases; bases outside gene matches: 5. CDR1 and CDR2 from the germline V gene are KGHSH and LQKENI. CDR3 length: 14 amino acids. Here the CDR3 reads CASSRQGAIAEAFF. The DNA for the CDR3 is TGTGCCAGCTCACGACAGGGGGCGATCGCTGAAGCTTTCTTT.

This clone occurred once. The V call is TRBV2, the J call TRBJ1-2; a possible D gene is TRBD1 (6 bases). The germline CDR1 and CDR2 sequences are SNHLY and FYNNEI. The CDR3 covers 13 residues. V dropped 6 bases and J dropped 6 bases, with 14 bases sitting between them. CDR3 protein: CASRNREENGYTF. The CDR3 DNA is TGTGCCAGCAGGAACAGGGAAGAGAATGGCTACACCTTC.

V gene TRBV28 combines with J gene TRBJ2-1; 7 bases agree with TRBD2. CDR3 size: 14 residues. The germline gives CDR1 MDHEN, CDR2 SYDVKM. J gave up 8 bases and V 5 bases, and 9 bases lay outside the gene matches. CDR3 residues: CASSRLAAPDEQFF. CDR3 DNA sequence: TGTGCCAGCAGTCGGCTAGCGGCCCCTGATGAGCAGTTCTTC.

This chain joins TRBV27 and TRBJ2-1, with TRBD2 identical over 7 bases. This CDR3 contains 15 residues. V shed 2 bases and J 7 bases; nucleotides not matched to a gene: 8. CDR1 MNHEY and CDR2 SMNVEV come from the germline V gene (reference sequence). This CDR3 is CASSLPGGAGNEQFF. The CDR3 DNA is TGTGCCAGCAGTTTACCGGGGGGAGCAGGAAATGAGCAGTTCTTC.

This rearrangement joins TRBV5-6 to TRBJ2-7; D is uncertain. The CDR3 sequence is 11 residues long. V was clipped by 4 bases and J by 3 bases, with 5 bases between them. Germline lookup yields CDR1 SGHDT and CDR2 YYEEEE. The CDR3 loop reads CASSRFYEQYF. The CDR3 bases are TGTGCCAGCAGCCGTTTCTACGAGCAGTACTTC.

The chain employs TRBV9 and TRBJ2-2; D gene uncertain. V was clipped by 0 bases and J by 0 bases, with 3 bases between them. The CDR3 contains 14 residues. The germline V gene encodes CDR1 SGDLS and CDR2 YYNGEE. CDR3 amino acids: CASSVDTNTGELFF. In DNA, the CDR3 is TGTGCCAGCAGCGTAGACACGAACACCGGGGAGCTGTTTTTT.

Points on this clone: The same CDR3 can be traced to other DNA sequences in this sample. The V gene is TRBV5-1, the J gene TRBJ2-7, with TRBD1 matching over 8 bases. This CDR3 contains 14 residues. CDR1 and CDR2 (germline): SGHRS, YFSETQ. The V segment lost 3 bases and the J segment 1 base; nucleotides outside the gene matches: 3. The CDR3 coding sequence is TGCGCCAGCAGCTGGACAGGGTCGTCCTACGAGCAGTACTTC. This sequence encodes CASSWTGSSYEQYF.